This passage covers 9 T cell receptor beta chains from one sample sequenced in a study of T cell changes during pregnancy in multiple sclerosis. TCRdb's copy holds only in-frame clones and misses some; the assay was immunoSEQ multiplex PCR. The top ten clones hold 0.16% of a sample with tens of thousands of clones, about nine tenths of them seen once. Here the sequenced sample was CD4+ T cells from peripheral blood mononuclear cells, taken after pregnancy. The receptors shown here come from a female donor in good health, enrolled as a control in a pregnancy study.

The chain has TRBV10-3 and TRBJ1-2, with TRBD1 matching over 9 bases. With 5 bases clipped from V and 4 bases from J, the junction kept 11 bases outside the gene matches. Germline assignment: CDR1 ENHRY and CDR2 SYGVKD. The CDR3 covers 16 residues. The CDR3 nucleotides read TGTGCCATCAGTCCGGGACAGGGCGTGTCTGTCTATGGCTACACCTTC. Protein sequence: CAISPGQGVSVYGYTF.

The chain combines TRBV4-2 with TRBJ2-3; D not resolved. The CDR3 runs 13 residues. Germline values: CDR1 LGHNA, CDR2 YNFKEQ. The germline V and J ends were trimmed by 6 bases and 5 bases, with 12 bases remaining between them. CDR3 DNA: TGTGCCAGCAGAAAGTCCCTAGAAGATACGCAGTATTTT. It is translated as CASRKSLEDTQYF.

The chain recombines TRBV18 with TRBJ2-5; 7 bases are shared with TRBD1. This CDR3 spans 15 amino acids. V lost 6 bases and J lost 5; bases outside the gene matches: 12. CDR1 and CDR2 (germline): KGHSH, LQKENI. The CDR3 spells CASSPPRGQSETQYF. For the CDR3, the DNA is TGTGCCAGCTCCCCTCCGAGGGGGCAATCGGAGACCCAGTACTTC.

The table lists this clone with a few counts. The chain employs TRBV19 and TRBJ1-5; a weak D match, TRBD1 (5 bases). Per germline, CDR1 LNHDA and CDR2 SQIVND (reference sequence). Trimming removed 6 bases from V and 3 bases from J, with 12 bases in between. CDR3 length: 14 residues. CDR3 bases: TGTGCCAGTAGGCAGGTAGGGGCCAATCAGCCCCAGCATTTT. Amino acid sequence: CASRQVGANQPQHF.

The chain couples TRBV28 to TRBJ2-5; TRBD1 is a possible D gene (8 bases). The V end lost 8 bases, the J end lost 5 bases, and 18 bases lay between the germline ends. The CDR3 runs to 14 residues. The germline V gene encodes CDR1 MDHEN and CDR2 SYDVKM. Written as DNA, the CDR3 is TGTGCCAGCCGAAACAGGGGGGGATGGGAGACCCAGTACTTC. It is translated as CASRNRGGWETQYF.

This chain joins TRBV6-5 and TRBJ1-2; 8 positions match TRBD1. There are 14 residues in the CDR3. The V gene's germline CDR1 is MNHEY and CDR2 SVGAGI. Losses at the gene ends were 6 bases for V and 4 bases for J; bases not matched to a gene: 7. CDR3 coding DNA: TGTGCCAGCAGCCTAACGGACAGGGCCTATGGCTACACCTTC. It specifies CASSLTDRAYGYTF.

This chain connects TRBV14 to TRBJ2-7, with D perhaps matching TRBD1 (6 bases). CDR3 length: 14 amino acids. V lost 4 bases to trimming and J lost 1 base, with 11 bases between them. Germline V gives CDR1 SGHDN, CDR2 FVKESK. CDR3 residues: CASSRQVGSYEQYF. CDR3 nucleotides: TGTGCCAGCAGCCGACAGGTCGGGTCCTACGAGCAGTACTTC. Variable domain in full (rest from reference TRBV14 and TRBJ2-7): EAGVTQFPSHSVIEKGQTVTLRCDPISGHDNLYWYRRVMGKEIKFLLHFVKESKQDESGMPNNRFLAERTGGTYSTLKVQPAELEDSGVYFCASSRQVGSYEQYFGPGTRLTVT.

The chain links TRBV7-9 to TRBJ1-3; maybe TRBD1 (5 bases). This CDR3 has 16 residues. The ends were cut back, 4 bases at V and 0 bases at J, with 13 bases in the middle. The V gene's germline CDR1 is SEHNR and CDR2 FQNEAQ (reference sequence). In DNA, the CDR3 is TGTGCCAGCAGCTCTGCGGGACGCCACTCTGGAAACACCATATATTTT. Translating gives CASSSAGRHSGNTIYF.

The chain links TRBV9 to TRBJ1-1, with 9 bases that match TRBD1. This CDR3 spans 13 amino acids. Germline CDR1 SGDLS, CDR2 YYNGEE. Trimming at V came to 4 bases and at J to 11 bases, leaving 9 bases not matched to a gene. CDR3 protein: CASSIGTGRTAFF. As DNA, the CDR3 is TGTGCCAGCAGCATTGGGACAGGGCGGACGGCTTTCTTT.